The 14 T cell receptor beta chains given below trace back to one sample, sequenced in a study of cytomegalovirus exposure and HLA in healthy donors. PCR used 60 Vbeta primers and 13 Jbeta primers. Libraries were prepared by immunoSEQ multiplex PCR; TCRdb keeps only in-frame clonotypes and omits some of them. Altogether about 210,000 clones are present, roughly four fifths being singletons, with the ten largest covering roughly 3.1%. Input material: PBMCs. These receptors all come from a man aged 35 to 55 in good health and CMV-seropositive.

The chain uses TRBV6-1 and TRBJ1-2; possibly TRBD1 for D (6 bases). The CDR3 contains 12 residues. V was pared by 5 bases and J by 7 bases, with 11 bases between. In germline, CDR1 is MNHNS, CDR2 SASEGT. The CDR3 sequence is CASSNTGFGYTF. The CDR3 region has the DNA TGTGCCAGCAGTAACACAGGGTTTGGCTACACCTTC.

V is TRBV11-2 and J is TRBJ2-3, with 8 bases that match TRBD2. Germline V CDR1 and CDR2: SGHAT, FQNNGV. The CDR3 consists of 13 residues. The V segment lost 10 bases and the J segment 6 bases; nucleotides outside the gene matches: 9. CDR3: CATSWAGGDTQYF. CDR3 nucleotides: TGTGCCACCTCGTGGGCGGGAGGCGATACGCAGTATTTT.

The chain links TRBV5-4 to TRBJ1-6, with D possibly being TRBD1 (5 bases). Between the trimmed V and J ends, which lost 0 bases and 7 bases, there was a span of 11 bases. The CDR3 contains 15 residues. CDR1 SGHNT and CDR2 YYREEE come from the germline V gene (reference sequence). CDR3 nucleotide sequence: TGTGCCAGCAGCTTGGGAGGGACTGGGAATTCACCCCTCCACTTT. This encodes CASSLGGTGNSPLHF. Filled out from reference TRBV5-4 and TRBJ1-6, the complete variable domain reads ETGVTQSPTHLIKTRGQQVTLRCSSQSGHNTVSWYQQALGQGPQFIFQYYREEENGRGNFPPRFSGLQFPNYSSELNVNALELDDSALYLCASSLGGTGNSPLHFGNGTRLTVT.

The chain uses TRBV18 and TRBJ1-6; D is uncertain. Germline V gives CDR1 KGHSH, CDR2 LQKENI. CDR3 length: 16 residues. The V end lost 6 bases, the J end lost 0 bases, and 12 bases lay between the germline ends. The CDR3 DNA reads TGTGCCAGCTCCCGCGTCCCAACCTCCTATAATTCACCCCTCCACTTT. It codes for CASSRVPTSYNSPLHF.

V gene TRBV29-1 combines with J gene TRBJ1-1; 8 nucleotides agree with TRBD1. This CDR3 contains 14 residues. From germline, CDR1 is SQVTM and CDR2 ANQGSEA. V lost 8 bases, J lost 4 bases, and 12 bases stayed unmatched. CDR3 DNA sequence: TGCAGCATTAATGACAGGGGACGTGGCACTGAAGCTTTCTTT. This encodes CSINDRGRGTEAFF.

The chain has TRBV21-1 and TRBJ2-2; the D call TRBD1 from the table was never checked on the DNA. TRBV21-1 is described as a pseudogene. The CDR3 runs to 16 residues. In DNA, the CDR3 is TGTGCCAGCAGCTCTCGATACAGGGGGCCGGACGGGGAGCTGTTTTTT. Residues: CASSSRYRGPDGELFF.

The rearrangement uses TRBV28 and TRBJ1-1; D is undetermined. This CDR3 has 13 residues. V dropped 4 bases and J dropped 3 bases, with 9 bases sitting between them. Germline loops: CDR1 MDHEN, CDR2 SYDVKM. As DNA, the CDR3 is TGTGCCAGCAGTTCATACACCTACACTGAAGCTTTCTTT. Protein sequence: CASSSYTYTEAFF.

The V and J genes are TRBV5-4 and TRBJ2-1; the match to TRBD2 covers 8 bases. Germline V gene data show CDR1 as SGHNT and CDR2 as YYREEE (reference sequence). This CDR3 is built from 16 residues. Trimming cost V 4 bases and J 10 bases; bases outside gene matches: 16. This CDR3 is CASSPAGGRGVREQFF. The CDR3 DNA sequence: TGTGCCAGCAGCCCGGCCGGGGGGCGGGGGGTGAGGGAGCAGTTCTTC.

The J gene is TRBJ2-7, the V gene TRBV6-6; D is possibly TRBD2 (5 bases). Germline CDR1 MNHNY, CDR2 SVGAGI (reference sequence). V lost 2 bases and J 4 bases, leaving 15 bases between the germline ends. The CDR3 extends over 15 amino acids. In DNA form, the CDR3 reads TGTGCCAGCAGTTACGAGAGTGGCAGGAGGTACGAGCAGTACTTC. It codes for CASSYESGRRYEQYF.

The chain employs TRBV19 and TRBJ1-2; D may be TRBD1 (6 bases). Looked up from germline, CDR1 is LNHDA and CDR2 is SQIVND (reference sequence). CDR3 length: 14 residues. V lost 8 bases and J 7 bases, leaving 20 bases between the germline ends. Written as DNA, the CDR3 is TGTGCCAGTCAAGGCCCTCAGGGGCGGAGTGGCTACACCTTC. Translating gives CASQGPQGRSGYTF.

This sequence joins TRBV5-1 and TRBJ2-5, with 10 bases fitting TRBD2. V gave up 3 bases and J gave up 5 bases; unmatched junction bases: 7. CDR1 and CDR2 from the germline V gene are SGHRS and YFSETQ. There are 15 residues in the CDR3. CDR3 sequence: CASSSSGGAGETQYF. In DNA form, the CDR3 reads TGCGCCAGCAGCTCCAGCGGGGGGGCCGGGGAGACCCAGTACTTC.

V usage is TRBV6-1 and J usage is TRBJ1-3; the D gene is possibly TRBD1 (5 bases). The germline V gene has CDR1 MNHNS and CDR2 SASEGT. Trimming removed 4 bases at V and 0 bases at J, with 13 bases between. This CDR3 has 16 residues. CDR3 nucleotide sequence: TGTGCCAGCAGTGCCCAACAGGCGTTCTCTGGAAACACCATATATTTT. It encodes CASSAQQAFSGNTIYF.

V is TRBV7-6 and J is TRBJ2-3, with D perhaps TRBD1 (5 bases). Germline loops: CDR1 SGHVS, CDR2 FNYEAQ. The ends were cut back, 5 bases at V and 0 bases at J, with 12 bases in the middle. This CDR3 has 15 residues. For the CDR3, the DNA is TGTGCCAGCAGCCCGAGACAGCTGAGCACAGATACGCAGTATTTT. Translated, it gives CASSPRQLSTDTQYF.

This chain joins TRBV5-5 and TRBJ2-5, with 8 bases identical to TRBD1. Per germline, CDR1 SGHKS and CDR2 YYEKEE (reference sequence). This CDR3 has 16 residues. V trimming: 5 bases; J trimming: 0 bases; junction bases outside the gene matches: 9. The CDR3 reads CASRTGVRGHQETQYF. The DNA of the CDR3 is TGTGCCAGCAGGACGGGGGTCAGGGGGCACCAAGAGACCCAGTACTTC.